This T cell receptor beta chain was captured in a study of brain T cells in children with intractable seizures. Study results and caveats: Clones missing pre-surgery may reflect undersampling of that blood sample. HCMV serostatus was not known, and viral specificity came from CDR3 similarity only.

This sample's time point: blood from clinic visit 5 months post-surgery; TSC patient then seizure free. Pre-surgery treatment included at least one anti-epileptic drug. TCRdb's table, derived via immunoSEQ multiplex PCR, lists solely in-frame clones and lacks some. The data show 300,000 to 400,000 clones, over 90% seen once. For this clone: Its antigen is undetermined.

Trimming at V came to 8 bases and at J to 8 bases, leaving 12 bases not matched to a gene. The germline CDR1 and CDR2 sequences are KGHDR and SFDVKD. This CDR3 region has 15 residues. This specimen was peripheral blood, taken 5 to 6 months after surgery. V usage is TRBV24-1 and J usage is TRBJ2-2, with 8 bases that match TRBD1. This receptor was identified in a boy under two years old with tuberous sclerosis and intractable seizures. Written as DNA, the CDR3 is TGTGCCACCATTGGACAGGGCCCTTGGGGAGGGGAGCTGTTTTTT. Amino acid sequence: CATIGQGPWGGELFF.